This T cell receptor beta chain was retrieved from a study of cytomegalovirus exposure and HLA in healthy donors. Study as a whole: Early released data had about 80 million unique TCRs, all coming from HLA-typed donors. Whole-study findings and limits: Across HLA loci, a later analysis found differing TCR association rates, with DRB1 most and HLA-C fewest. An analysis done earlier found most TCR beta V segments productive about 90% or about 30% of the time.

Points on this clone: Its antigen is still unknown. Other DNA sequences in this specimen translate into the identical CDR3.

The PCR made use of 60 Vbeta and 13 Jbeta primers. The protocol was immunoSEQ multiplex PCR, while the TCRdb copy is restricted to in-frame clones and leaves out a portion. The top ten hold approximately 16% of the sample, which has about 120,000 clones, around 76% seen once. This CDR3 contains 16 residues. CDR1 is MGHRA and CDR2 is YSYEKL in the germline V gene. Trimming removed 3 bases at V and 0 bases at J, with 11 bases between. Sequencing was carried out using PBMCs. This TCR was sampled from a man in his fifties or sixties in good health and CMV-seropositive. V gene TRBV4-1 combines with J gene TRBJ1-4; D uncertain. This CDR3 is CASSQDLGATNEKLFF. The CDR3 DNA follows: TGCGCCAGCAGCCAGGATCTGGGAGCAACTAATGAAAAACTGTTTTTT.